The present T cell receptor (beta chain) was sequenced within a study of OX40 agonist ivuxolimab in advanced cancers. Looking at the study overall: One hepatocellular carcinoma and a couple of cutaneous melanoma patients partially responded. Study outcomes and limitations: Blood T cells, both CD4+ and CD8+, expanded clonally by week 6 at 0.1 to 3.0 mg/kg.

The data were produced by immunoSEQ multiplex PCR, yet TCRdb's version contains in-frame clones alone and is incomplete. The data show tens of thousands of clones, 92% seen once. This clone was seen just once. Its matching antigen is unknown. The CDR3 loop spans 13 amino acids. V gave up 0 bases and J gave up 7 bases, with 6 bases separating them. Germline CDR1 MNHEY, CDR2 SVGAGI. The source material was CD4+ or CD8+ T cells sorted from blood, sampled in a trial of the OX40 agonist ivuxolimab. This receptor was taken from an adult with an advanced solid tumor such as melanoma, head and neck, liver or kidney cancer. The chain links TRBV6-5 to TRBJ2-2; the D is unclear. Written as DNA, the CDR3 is TGTGCCAGCAGTTACTCGATGGTCGGGGAGCTGTTTTTT. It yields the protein CASSYSMVGELFF.